This TCR beta chain is drawn from a study of control samples from healthy donors and cancer patients. Trimming pared 5 bases from V and 0 bases from J, leaving 23 bases between. Germline CDR1 and CDR2: MNHEY and SMNVEV (reference sequence). The CDR3 runs to 19 residues. The repertoire was sequenced with immunoSEQ multiplex PCR; TCRdb's copy has only in-frame clones and lacks some. Counted here are 100,000 or so clones, 80% to 90% occurring once; the ten biggest clones make up around 13%. This TCR came from a woman between 50 and 59 years old in good health. The sequenced sample consisted of blood. The chain recombines TRBV27 with TRBJ2-1; maybe TRBD2 (5 bases). The CDR3 DNA reads as TGTGCCAGCAGTCCCCGTGTTGTGGCGGGCGATAGCTCCTACAATGAGCAGTTCTTC. Translated, it gives CASSPRVVAGDSSYNEQFF.